This record covers a single T cell receptor beta chain. Its antigen remains unknown. PCR amplification relied on 60 Vbeta primers (plus 13 Jbeta primers). Method: immunoSEQ multiplex PCR; TCRdb's copy keeps in-frame clones and lacks some. This sample has about 69,000 clones, with around 68% found just once. This sample stems from a study of cytomegalovirus exposure and HLA in healthy donors. Findings of the study overall: Most sequenced TCRs were rare (though some public TCRs occurred in many donors).

The sample comprised PBMCs. The receptor's source is a woman in her 30s in good health and CMV-seronegative.

CDR3 coding DNA: TGTGCCAGCAGGAAACCCGAGGGGACAGGCTCCTACGAGCAGTACTTC. Translating gives CASRKPEGTGSYEQYF. The V and J genes are TRBV2 and TRBJ2-7, with 8 nucleotides matching TRBD1. V lost 6 bases to trimming and J lost 0 bases; unmatched junction nucleotides: 10. The CDR3 runs to 16 residues. In germline, CDR1 is SNHLY, CDR2 FYNNEI.